A selection of T cell receptor beta chains follows, all from one sample in a study of T cell changes during pregnancy in multiple sclerosis. Profiled with immunoSEQ multiplex PCR; TCRdb holds only in-frame clones, not every one. Of under 80,000 clones listed, approximately 90% were seen once; the top ten hold about 0.45%. The sample here was CD4+ T cells from peripheral blood mononuclear cells, taken in the second trimester of pregnancy. The origin of the receptors is a female donor with multiple sclerosis, enrolled in a pregnancy study. Each CDR3 is given with its conserved first and last residue. D genes are given only for firm matches. Size values are once, few and many counts, or a class for expanded clones, and some rows have none.

j_gene	v_gene	abundance	d_gene	CDR3aa	CDR3nt
TRBJ2-5	TRBV7-2	NA	TRBD1	CASSDNRGETQYF	TGTGCCAGCAGCGACAACAGGGGGGAGACCCAGTACTTC
TRBJ2-7	TRBV28	NA	NA	CASRRQVYEQYF	TGTGCCAGCAGAAGACAGGTTTACGAGCAGTACTTC
TRBJ2-7	TRBV7-2	NA	TRBD1	CASSLQTGGLYEQYF	TGTGCCAGCAGTTTGCAAACAGGGGGCCTCTACGAGCAGTACTTC
TRBJ1-2	TRBV5-1	NA	NA	CASSQNYGYTF	TGCGCCAGCAGCCAGAACTATGGCTACACCTTC
TRBJ2-5	TRBV7-9	NA	TRBD2	CASSLAGGETQYF	TGTGCCAGCAGCTTAGCCGGGGGGGAGACCCAGTACTTC
TRBJ2-3	TRBV2	NA	TRBD2	CASLPRSSGEPWADTQYF	TGTGCCAGCCTCCCTAGGTCTAGCGGGGAGCCCTGGGCAGATACGCAGTATTTT
TRBJ2-1	TRBV9	NA	NA	CASSASAILGNEQFF	TGTGCCAGCAGCGCCTCAGCGATACTAGGGAATGAGCAGTTCTTC
TRBJ2-5	TRBV6-1	NA	NA	CASGGQIQETQYF	TGTGCCAGCGGAGGACAGATCCAAGAGACCCAGTACTTC
TRBJ1-3	TRBV9	few	NA	CASRPSGAASGNTIYF	TGTGCCAGCAGACCTAGTGGGGCGGCCTCTGGAAACACCATATATTTT
TRBJ1-3	TRBV18	NA	NA	CASSPRAEGNTIYF	TGTGCCAGCTCACCACGCGCTGAAGGAAACACCATATATTTT